This T cell receptor beta chain originates from a study of siplizumab effects on memory and regulatory T cells. Approximately 98,000 TCR templates underwent assay in each sample. TCRdb's table, derived via immunoSEQ multiplex PCR, lists solely in-frame clones and lacks some. The sample contains over 65,000 clones, over 90% of which appear only once. Comments on this clone: Antigen: not known.

Trimming took 4 bases from V and 3 from J; bases not matched to a gene: 10. CDR3 size: 16 residues. Germline values: CDR1 SGHNT, CDR2 YYREEE (reference sequence). Overall study findings and caveats: Versus around 25% in controls, the mappable alloreactive CD4+ clones averaged 68.8% Treg-derived with siplizumab. The naive T cell population seemed more diverse than memory cells and seemed a major contributor to the alloresponse. Among sequences traceable to unstimulated CD4+ memory cells, alloreactive ones were significantly reduced by siplizumab.

J is TRBJ2-7 and V is TRBV5-4; 10 nucleotides line up with TRBD2. This clonotype was obtained from a human donor in good health. The sample consisted of CD8+ T cells sorted from blood. The CDR3 reads CASSATGTSEIYEQYF. In DNA, the CDR3 is TGTGCCAGCAGCGCAACCGGGACTAGCGAGATCTACGAGCAGTACTTC.